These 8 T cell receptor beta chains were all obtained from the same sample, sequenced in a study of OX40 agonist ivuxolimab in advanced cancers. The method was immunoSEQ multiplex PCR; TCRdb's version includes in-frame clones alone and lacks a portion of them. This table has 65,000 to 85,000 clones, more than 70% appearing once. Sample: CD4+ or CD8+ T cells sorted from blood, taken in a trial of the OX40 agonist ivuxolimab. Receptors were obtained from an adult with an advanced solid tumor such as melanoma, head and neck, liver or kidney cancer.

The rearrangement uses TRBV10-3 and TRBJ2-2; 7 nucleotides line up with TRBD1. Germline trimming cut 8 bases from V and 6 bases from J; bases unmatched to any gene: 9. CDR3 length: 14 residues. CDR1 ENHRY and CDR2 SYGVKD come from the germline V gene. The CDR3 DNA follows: TGTGCCATCTCACCGGGACAGCTTCCCGGGGAGCTGTTTTTT. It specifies CAISPGQLPGELFF.

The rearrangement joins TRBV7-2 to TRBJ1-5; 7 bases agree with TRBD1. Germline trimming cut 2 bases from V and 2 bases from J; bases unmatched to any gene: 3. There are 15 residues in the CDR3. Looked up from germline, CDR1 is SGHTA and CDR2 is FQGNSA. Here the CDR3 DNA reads TGTGCCAGCAGCTTAAAAGGGGGCGGCAATCAGCCCCAGCATTTT. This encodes CASSLKGGGNQPQHF.

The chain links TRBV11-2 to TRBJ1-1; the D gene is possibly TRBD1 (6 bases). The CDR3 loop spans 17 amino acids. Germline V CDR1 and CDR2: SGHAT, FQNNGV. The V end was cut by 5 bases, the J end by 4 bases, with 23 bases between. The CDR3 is CASSERPQGLWGTEAFF. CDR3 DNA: TGTGCCAGCAGCGAGCGGCCCCAGGGGTTGTGGGGCACTGAAGCTTTCTTT.

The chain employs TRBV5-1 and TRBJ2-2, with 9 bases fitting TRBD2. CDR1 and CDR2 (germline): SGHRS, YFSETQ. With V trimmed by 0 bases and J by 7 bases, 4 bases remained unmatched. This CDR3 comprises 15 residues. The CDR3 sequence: CASSLVGTSSGELFF. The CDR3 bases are TGCGCCAGCAGCTTGGTCGGGACTAGCAGCGGGGAGCTGTTTTTT.

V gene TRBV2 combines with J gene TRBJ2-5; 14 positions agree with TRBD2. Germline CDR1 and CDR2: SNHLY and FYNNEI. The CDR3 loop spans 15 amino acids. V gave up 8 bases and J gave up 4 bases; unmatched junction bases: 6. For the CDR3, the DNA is TGTGCCAGCCTCACGGGACTAGCGGGAGTAGAGACCCAGTACTTC. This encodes CASLTGLAGVETQYF.

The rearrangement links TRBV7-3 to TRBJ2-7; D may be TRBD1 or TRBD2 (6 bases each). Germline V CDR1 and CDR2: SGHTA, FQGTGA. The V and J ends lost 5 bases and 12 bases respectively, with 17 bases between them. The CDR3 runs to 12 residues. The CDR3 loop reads CASSNSLGGLYF. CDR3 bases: TGTGCCAGCAGCAACTCCCTAGGGGGACTGTACTTC. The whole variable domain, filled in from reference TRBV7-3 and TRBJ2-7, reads GAGVSQTPSNKVTEKGKYVELRCDPISGHTALYWYRQSLGQGPEFLIYFQGTGAADDSGLPNDRFFAVRPEGSVSTLKIQRTERGDSAVYLCASSNSLGGLYFGPGTRLTVT.

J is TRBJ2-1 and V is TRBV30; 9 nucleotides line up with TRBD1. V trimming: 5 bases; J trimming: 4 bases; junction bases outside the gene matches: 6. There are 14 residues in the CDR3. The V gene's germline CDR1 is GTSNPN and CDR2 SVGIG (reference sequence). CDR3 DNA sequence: TGTGCCTGGGACGGTGGGACAGGGTACAATGAGCAGTTCTTC. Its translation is CAWDGGTGYNEQFF.

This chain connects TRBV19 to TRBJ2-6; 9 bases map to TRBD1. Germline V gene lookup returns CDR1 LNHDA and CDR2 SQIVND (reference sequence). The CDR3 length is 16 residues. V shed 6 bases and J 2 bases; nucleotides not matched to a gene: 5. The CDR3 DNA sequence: TGTGCCAGTAGGAAGACAGGGGGAGCTGGGGCCAACGTCCTGACTTTC. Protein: CASRKTGGAGANVLTF.